A single sample is the source of the 23 T cell receptor beta chains below, sequenced in a study of PD-1 and CTLA-4 blockade in melanoma. Clones were read by immunoSEQ multiplex PCR, and TCRdb kept only the in-frame ones, dropping some. Seen here are some 33,000 clones, approximately 90% observed once, and the top ten hold 6% to 7%. The source material was CD8+ T cells from peripheral blood, sampled from a patient given anti-PD-1 treatment. The receptors derive from a human donor with melanoma.

The genes are TRBV13 and TRBJ2-4; D tentatively reads TRBD1 or TRBD2 (5 bases each). The CDR3 is 15 residues long. Per the germline V gene, CDR1 is PRHDT and CDR2 is FYEKMQ (reference sequence). Trimming pared 0 bases from V and 1 base from J, leaving 7 bases between. The CDR3 bases are TGTGCCAGCAGCTTAGGAGGGGAGGCCAAAAACATTCAGTACTTC. Protein product: CASSLGGEAKNIQYF.

This clone was seen once. J is TRBJ2-7 and V is TRBV28; the D is unclear. V was shortened by 5 bases and J by 3 bases, with 11 bases between the two germline ends. The CDR3 is made up of 13 amino acids. The germline CDR1 and CDR2 sequences are MDHEN and SYDVKM. CDR3 amino acids: CASSDVLNYEQYF. The CDR3, as DNA: TGTGCCAGCAGTGATGTCCTCAACTACGAGCAGTACTTC.

This chain joins TRBV27 and TRBJ2-7; TRBD1 matches at 7 bases. Trimming took 0 bases from V and 3 from J; bases not matched to a gene: 2. CDR1 and CDR2 (germline): MNHEY, SMNVEV (reference sequence). This CDR3 region has 14 residues. The CDR3 DNA follows: TGTGCCAGCAGTTTATCGGGACAGAACTACGAGCAGTACTTC. It is translated as CASSLSGQNYEQYF.

This chain connects TRBV6-5 to TRBJ1-2; unclear D gene. V was cut by 5 bases and J by 8 bases, with 15 bases left in between. CDR1 and CDR2 from the germline V gene are MNHEY and SVGAGI. CDR3 length equals 13 residues. The DNA of the CDR3 is TGTGCCAGCAGTCCCGTAGGAGGGCGCGGCTACACCTTC. This sequence encodes CASSPVGGRGYTF.

This clone was recorded a few times. CDR3 sequence reads: CAWTPSGQGNSPLHF. DNA of the CDR3: TGTGCCTGGACTCCTTCAGGACAGGGTAATTCACCCCTCCACTTT. This rearrangement joins TRBV30 to TRBJ1-6, with 8 positions matching TRBD1. Looked up from germline, CDR1 is GTSNPN and CDR2 is SVGIG (reference sequence). This CDR3 is built from 15 residues. Trimming at V came to 4 bases and at J to 6 bases, leaving 8 bases not matched to a gene.

J is TRBJ1-3 and V is TRBV29-1; TRBD1 is a possible D gene (5 bases). This CDR3 contains 14 residues. Germline assignment: CDR1 SQVTM and CDR2 ANQGSEA. V lost 3 bases and J lost 4, with 13 bases in between. CDR3 in amino acids: CSVERRGSGNTIYF. The CDR3 bases are TGCAGCGTTGAGAGAAGGGGATCGGGAAACACCATATATTTT.

The J gene is TRBJ1-2, the V gene TRBV27; no firm D call. The V end lost 2 bases, the J end lost 3 bases, and 13 bases lay between the germline ends. Germline CDR1 is MNHEY and CDR2 is SMNVEV (reference sequence). The CDR3 sequence is 15 residues long. Here the CDR3 DNA reads TGTGCCAGCAGTTTACATGGGGAGTCAGACTATGGCTACACCTTC. Protein product: CASSLHGESDYGYTF.

J is TRBJ2-2 and V is TRBV7-6; TRBD2 aligns across 10 bases. Trimming took 5 bases from V and 1 from J; bases not matched to a gene: 4. The CDR3 covers 16 residues. CDR1 is SGHVS and CDR2 is FNYEAQ in the germline V gene. The chain's CDR3 is CASSRSGGLNTGELFF. The CDR3 bases are TGTGCCAGCAGCCGTAGCGGGGGGCTGAACACCGGGGAGCTGTTTTTT.

The J gene is TRBJ1-5, the V gene TRBV7-7, with a possible D match to TRBD1 (6 bases). Trimming left V 9 bases short and J 4 bases short, with 16 bases between. CDR1 is SSHAT, CDR2 FNYEAQ, per germline (reference sequence). The CDR3 has 14 residues. CDR3 coding DNA: TGTGCCAGTCTAGAGGACAGAATGAATCAGCCCCAGCATTTT. This gives the protein CASLEDRMNQPQHF.

The J gene is TRBJ2-2, the V gene TRBV5-1; 11 bases map to TRBD2. V lost 0 bases and J lost 0; bases outside the gene matches: 4. The CDR3 sequence is 18 residues long. The germline V gene has CDR1 SGHRS and CDR2 YFSETQ. The CDR3 loop reads CASSLASSGGTNTGELFF. CDR3 bases: TGCGCCAGCAGCTTGGCCTCTAGCGGGGGGACGAACACCGGGGAGCTGTTTTTT.

The chain recombines TRBV11-3 with TRBJ2-3; D is undetermined. Trimming removed 5 bases from V and 3 bases from J, with 12 bases in between. Germline V CDR1 and CDR2: SGHNT, YENEEA. The CDR3 contains 14 residues. CDR3 amino acids: CASSAGWGTDTQYF. As DNA, the CDR3 is TGTGCCAGCAGCGCTGGTTGGGGAACAGATACGCAGTATTTT.

The chain joins TRBV13 to TRBJ2-1; 13 nucleotides agree with TRBD2. This CDR3 contains 14 residues. The V gene end was trimmed by 5 bases and the J gene end by 10 bases; junction bases not matched to a gene: 5. Germline values: CDR1 PRHDT, CDR2 FYEKMQ (reference sequence). The CDR3: CASSATSGGAEQFF. As DNA, the CDR3 is TGTGCCAGCAGCGCAACTAGCGGGGGGGCAGAGCAGTTCTTC.

The genes are TRBV6-5 and TRBJ1-1; D not certain. Germline CDR1 and CDR2: MNHEY and SVGAGI. This CDR3 has 14 residues. V lost 2 bases to trimming and J lost 4 bases, with 11 bases between them. In nucleotides, the CDR3 is TGTGCCAGCAGTTACGATGATCTAGGCACTGAAGCTTTCTTT. This translates into CASSYDDLGTEAFF.

Here the CDR3 DNA reads TGTGCCAGCAGCTCCGAGACAGGGGGTTGGGGCACCGGGGAGCTGTTTTTT. It yields the protein CASSSETGGWGTGELFF. The chain couples TRBV28 to TRBJ2-2, with 9 bases identical to TRBD1. The J segment lost 4 bases and the V segment lost 6 bases, leaving 12 bases of the junction unmatched. The CDR3 has 17 amino acids. From germline, CDR1 is MDHEN and CDR2 SYDVKM.

J is TRBJ1-4 and V is TRBV4-2; 8 bases fit TRBD1. The CDR3 is 20 amino acids. Germline-derived CDR1 and CDR2 are LGHNA and YNFKEQ. With 1 base clipped from V and 0 bases from J, the junction kept 13 bases outside the gene matches. The CDR3 sequence: CASSQGQGAGIGSTNEKLFF. The CDR3 nucleotides read TGTGCCAGCAGCCAAGGTCAGGGGGCAGGTATTGGTTCAACTAATGAAAAACTGTTTTTT.

The rearrangement joins TRBV27 to TRBJ2-2; D gene unclear. V lost 4 bases, J lost 7 bases, and 4 bases lay in between. Germline-derived CDR1 and CDR2 are MNHEY and SMNVEV (reference sequence). The CDR3 is made up of 11 amino acids. For the CDR3, the DNA is TGTGCCAGCAGTTCAGTCGGGGAGCTGTTTTTT. As protein: CASSSVGELFF.

CDR3 in DNA: TGTGCCAGCAGTGAATATTTGGCTGGAAACACCATATATTTT. Its protein is CASSEYLAGNTIYF. The V and J genes are TRBV2 and TRBJ1-3; D uncertain. Trimming removed 2 bases from V and 2 bases from J, with 7 bases in between. CDR1 and CDR2 from the germline V gene are SNHLY and FYNNEI. This CDR3 is 14 amino acids long. The entire variable domain, with the rest obtained from reference TRBV2 and TRBJ1-3, is as follows: EPEVTQTPSHQVTQMGQEVILRCVPISNHLYFYWYRQILGQKVEFLVSFYNNEISEKSEIFDDQFSVERPDGSNFTLKIRSTKLEDSAMYFCASSEYLAGNTIYFGEGSWLTVV.

This clone was counted once. The chain has TRBV2 and TRBJ2-5; TRBD1 matches at 8 bases. CDR1 and CDR2 (germline): SNHLY, FYNNEI. The CDR3 length is 17 residues. The J segment lost 0 bases and the V segment lost 2 bases, leaving 8 bases of the junction unmatched. The CDR3 DNA reads as TGTGCCAGCAGTGAAATGGGAGGACAGGGAGACCAAGAGACCCAGTACTTC. Residues: CASSEMGGQGDQETQYF.

CDR3 sequence (DNA): TGTGCTAGTGGATCAGGTGACCCAAACTATGGCTACACCTTC. Its translation is CASGSGDPNYGYTF. The chain uses TRBV12-5 and TRBJ1-2; D unclear. V lost 6 bases to trimming and J lost 2 bases, with 13 bases between them. This CDR3 spans 14 amino acids. Germline lookup yields CDR1 LGHNT and CDR2 FRNRAP. Combining the CDR3 with reference TRBV12-5 and TRBJ1-2 gives the whole variable domain DARVTQTPRHKVTEMGQEVTMRCQPILGHNTVFWYRQTMMQGLELLAYFRNRAPLDDSGMPKDRFSAEMPDATLATLKIQPSEPRDSAVYFCASGSGDPNYGYTFGSGTRLTVV.

The chain joins TRBV24-1 to TRBJ1-4; maybe TRBD1 (5 bases). V shed 2 bases and J shed 3 bases, with 9 bases lying between them. Germline assignment: CDR1 KGHDR and CDR2 SFDVKD. This CDR3 is built from 15 residues. As DNA, the CDR3 is TGTGCCACCAGTGATTCGACAGAGGCTAATGAAAAACTGTTTTTT. Translation: CATSDSTEANEKLFF.

This chain joins TRBV19 and TRBJ2-7; D is possibly TRBD1 (7 bases). CDR3 length equals 15 residues. CDR1 and CDR2 (germline): LNHDA, SQIVND (reference sequence). Trimming pared 6 bases from V and 7 bases from J, leaving 22 bases between. CDR3 nucleotide sequence: TGTGCCAGTAGCCCCCGCGAGGGGGCTGGGGGGGAGCAGTACTTC. Its translation: CASSPREGAGGEQYF.

The chain employs TRBV6-1 and TRBJ1-1; TRBD1 is a possible D gene (5 bases). The germline gives CDR1 MNHNS, CDR2 SASEGT. V dropped 8 bases and J dropped 4 bases, with 11 bases sitting between them. CDR3 length equals 12 residues. In DNA form, the CDR3 reads TGTGCCAGCGGAACCGGGGGCACTGAAGCTTTCTTT. Translation gives CASGTGGTEAFF.

This chain joins TRBV27 and TRBJ2-1; D not resolved. The germline V gene encodes CDR1 MNHEY and CDR2 SMNVEV (reference sequence). This CDR3 spans 13 amino acids. V lost 3 bases and J 9 bases, leaving 12 bases between the germline ends. CDR3: CASSFAQKGEQFF. The CDR3 DNA is TGTGCCAGCAGTTTCGCCCAGAAGGGTGAGCAGTTCTTC.